One TCR beta chain is described in this entry. This clonotype was observed at least ten times. The target of this receptor is not known. Within one base of it there is no much larger clone, and no base qualities were kept. Library preparation used 5' RACE. Sequencer: Illumina HiSeq 2500. A second PCR of about 7 to 12 cycles was run with a J-beta primer mix and a sample-barcoded 5' primer. A unique molecular identifier was introduced onto each TCR beta cDNA molecule by a template-switch 5' adaptor carrying 12 random nucleotides. Each sample yielded at least 2.5 million CDR3-containing paired-end reads. First-strand cDNA synthesis was performed from all RNA using the Mint cDNA synthesis kit, with priming by a TRBC-specific oligonucleotide. Following uracil-DNA glycosylase treatment, all cDNA underwent a first 18-cycle PCR with the universal primers M1SS and BC2_uni_R. In the authors' own workflow: For normalization, 1 million high-quality reads, each with a distinct molecular identifier, were randomly selected from each sample. Reads sharing molecular identifiers were discarded rather than binned into consensus sequences. MiTCR, with a Q25 quality threshold and the strictest error-elimination algorithm, was used for CDR3 identification, clonotype clustering and error correction. A nonparametric unseen species model using Euler transformation provided a lower-bound estimate of total TCR beta diversity. TCRdb reanalyzed the raw reads on its own, using fastp at Q25 for trimming and MiXCR for clone calling, and kept in-frame beta chains. Entries are consolidated by CDR3 protein sequence, retaining the most common genes and DNA. TCRdb, not the original authors, processed these V and J calls. The sample table lists 500,000 to 700,000 distinct CDR3 sequences, about 30% of them with a count of one. The ten largest clones add up to approximately 14% of the sample.

This record comes from a study of blood T cells in healthy people across ages (dated by TCRdb to the mid-2010s). Context from the whole study: In model experiments, roughly one uniquely barcoded TCR beta cDNA molecule per two T cells was captured by template switching. Age-related changes in TCR beta repertoire diversity were measured in the study by deep sequencing normalized with unique cDNA molecular identifiers. The donors were split into four age groups: young (average 16 years), middle-aged (39), aged (over 55) and long-lived (about 82). Donors of different ages were randomly distributed across sequencing lanes to avoid experimental bias. The study analyzed two additional independent replicas of 1 million unique cDNA reads from the same blood draw for two donors, one aged 18 to 30 and one aged 80 or older.

The approximately 39 donors, aged 6 to 90 years, were systemically healthy Caucasian individuals from Russia. Each donor gave about 11 milliliters of peripheral blood, drawn into EDTA-treated Vacutainer tubes. PBMCs were isolated by Ficoll-Paque density-gradient centrifugation, with at least 6.5 million obtained per sample. Trizol reagent was used to extract total RNA from the PBMCs, yielding at least 5 micrograms per sample. Naive CD45RAhigh/CD27high T cell percentages were measured by flow cytometry on a PBMC aliquot from every donor. CDR1 SNHLY and CDR2 FYNNEI are derived from the germline V gene. Trimming takes 6 bases from V and 3 bases from J, and the germline ends sit 11 bases apart. The CDR3 goes from the cysteine to the phenylalanine over 13 residues. Just CDR3 DNA is preserved here, 39 bases in frame from base 1. General findings and caveats noted by the study authors: Because the CMV infection status of the donors was unknown, age-related changes in expanded clonotypes may potentially have been confounded. There was a strong correlation between observed TCR beta diversity and the percentage of naive T cells measured by flow cytometry. Estimates of total diversity from one million sequenced T cells were regarded as lower bounds and underestimates. The long-lived group showed more naive CD4+ T cells, fewer expanded clones and increased TCR diversity than the aged group, suggesting age selection. Bulk unsorted PBMC profiling prevented conclusive comparison of naive and antigen-experienced compartments. As age increased, observed TCR beta diversity per million T cells dropped in a roughly linear way, and a significant reduction was already evident by age about 40.

Specimen: blood. The sequence links TRBV2 to TRBJ2-5; a tentative D call is TRBD1 (6 bases match). This TCR came from a woman at least 80 years old in good health. The CDR3 is CASSRDNEETQYF. DNA sequence: TGTGCCAGCAGCCGGGACAATGAAGAGACCCAGTACTTC.